The 5 T cell receptor beta chains below come from one sample, sequenced in a study of blood T cell repertoires in COVID-19. Clones were sequenced by immunoSEQ multiplex PCR, and TCRdb holds only the in-frame ones, with some missing. This table has just over 300,000 clones, about 90% appearing once. The sequenced sample was PBMCs or T cells enriched from blood (not recorded which). The receptors derive from a woman between 18 and 30 years old with acute COVID-19.

The chain has TRBV9 and TRBJ2-7; possible D gene TRBD1, 6 bases. There are 15 residues in the CDR3. Germline V CDR1 and CDR2: SGDLS, YYNGEE. Trimming took 0 bases from V and 0 from J, leaving 10 bases between them. This chain's CDR3 is CASSVGGDISYEQYF. The DNA for the CDR3 is TGTGCCAGCAGCGTAGGTGGGGACATCTCCTACGAGCAGTACTTC.

This chain joins TRBV18 and TRBJ2-1, with 7 bases that match TRBD2. Germline V lookup: CDR1 KGHSH, CDR2 LQKENI. Trimming cost V 2 bases and J 12 bases; bases outside gene matches: 10. The CDR3 is 14 residues long. The CDR3 DNA sequence: TGTGCCAGCTCACCAGAAGGGAGGGCCTTAGTGCAGTTCTTC. It yields the protein CASSPEGRALVQFF.

The table lists this clone with a count of one. The chain joins TRBV28 to TRBJ2-7; D ambiguous. The CDR3 has 11 residues. V was pared by 11 bases and J by 5 bases, with 13 bases between. Germline V lookup: CDR1 MDHEN, CDR2 SYDVKM. This chain's CDR3 is CAGSRRDEQYF. DNA for the CDR3: TGTGCCGGTAGTCGCCGGGACGAGCAGTACTTC.

CDR3 sequence (DNA): TGTGCCAGCAGTTTAGGTAGGGGGTCGGAAGCTTTCTTT. The encoded protein is CASSLGRGSEAFF. The gene calls are TRBV12-3 or TRBV12-4 and TRBJ1-1, with D possibly matching TRBD1 (6 bases). The germline V and J ends were trimmed by 1 base and 8 bases, with 11 bases remaining between them. The CDR3 is 13 residues long.

The chain uses TRBV6-4 and TRBJ1-4, with D maybe TRBD1 (6 bases). The germline gives CDR1 MRHNA, CDR2 SNTAGT. The CDR3 has 13 amino acids. V lost 5 bases to trimming and J lost 6 bases, with 10 bases between them. CDR3 coding DNA: TGTGCCAGCAGTAACAGGGCTTATGAAAAACTGTTTTTT. Residues: CASSNRAYEKLFF.